A selection of T cell receptor beta chains follows, all from one sample in a study of blood T cell repertoires in COVID-19. Data came from immunoSEQ multiplex PCR; TCRdb stores just in-frame clones and leaves some out. The sample yields more than 200,000 clones, 87% seen once. The specimen was PBMCs or T cells enriched from blood (not recorded which). Receptors originate from a man aged 25-45 years who had recovered from COVID-19. The conserved cysteine and the conserved F or W are not part of the CDR3 here. Fields, in order: V gene, J gene, CDR3 protein.

V gene: TRBV6-5
J gene: TRBJ2-5
CDR3 protein: ASSLGRSTRETQY

V gene: TRBV6-5
J gene: TRBJ1-5
CDR3 protein: ASSDSYSNQPQH

V gene: TRBV28
J gene: TRBJ1-4
CDR3 protein: ASSLGALAGNEKLF

V gene: TRBV18
J gene: TRBJ2-5
CDR3 protein: ASSRQAKETQY

V gene: TRBV28
J gene: TRBJ1-5
CDR3 protein: AQVCGNQPQH

V gene: TRBV7-9
J gene: TRBJ2-1
CDR3 protein: ASSLSTLAGGYRIDEQF

V gene: TRBV6-2/TRBV6-3
J gene: TRBJ2-3
CDR3 protein: ASSYPGQGLIGTDTQY

V gene: TRBV28
J gene: TRBJ1-5
CDR3 protein: ATHQGAGNQPQH

V gene: TRBV5-1
J gene: TRBJ1-3
CDR3 protein: ASSLLGDTGNTIY

V gene: TRBV4-2
J gene: TRBJ1-4
CDR3 protein: ASSQGQVANEKLF

V gene: TRBV4-1
J gene: TRBJ2-5
CDR3 protein: ASSPAEGEETQY

V gene: TRBV5-1
J gene: TRBJ1-4
CDR3 protein: ASRQNARGLANEKLF

V gene: TRBV9
J gene: TRBJ2-3
CDR3 protein: ASSVRFGGPDTQY

V gene: TRBV5-4
J gene: TRBJ2-3
CDR3 protein: ASSSTLDTQY

V gene: TRBV27
J gene: TRBJ2-7
CDR3 protein: ASSLSLGPYEQY

V gene: TRBV19
J gene: TRBJ2-3
CDR3 protein: ASRSRGGVPDTQY

V gene: TRBV7-9
J gene: TRBJ1-3
CDR3 protein: ASSQSSLISGNTIY

V gene: TRBV5-6
J gene: TRBJ1-1
CDR3 protein: ASSPQGTNTEAF